The 20 T cell receptor beta chains listed next were all sequenced from one sample in a study of a mutant IDH1 vaccine in newly diagnosed glioma (dated by TCRdb to the early 2020s). The time point tag for this specimen amounts to: week 11, during vaccination. Every vaccine dose consisted of 300 ug of a 20-mer mutant IDH1 peptide in Montanide, administered subcutaneously together with topical imiquimod. The antigens of these receptors remain unknown. To prepare the library, the immunoSEQ multiplex PCR assay was applied. As stored in TCRdb, this immuneACCESS dataset retains in-frame rearrangements with V and J assigned. A fraction of the clones does not appear; measured against another copy, unresolved V genes explain less than half of the discrepancy, and the remainder lacks a known reason. The sample includes tens of thousands of clones, with approximately 78% observed a single time. Over 20% of the sample is in the top ten clones.

This specimen consisted of PBMCs, obtained from a glioma patient whose treatment included an IDH1 peptide vaccine. These receptors were collected from a man in his thirties or forties with glioma.

This sequence joins TRBV5-1 and TRBJ2-3, with a possible D match to TRBD1 (6 bases). Germline assignment: CDR1 SGHRS and CDR2 YFSETQ. This CDR3 comprises 16 residues. Trimming stripped 0 bases from V and 0 bases from J, with 11 bases between. This chain's CDR3 is CASSLGGQLSTDTQYF. For the CDR3, the DNA is TGCGCCAGCAGCTTGGGGGGGCAACTCAGCACAGATACGCAGTATTTT.

Only a few counts were recorded for this clone. This chain links TRBV19 with TRBJ1-5; D remains ambiguous. The length of the CDR3 is 13 residues. The V and J ends lost 6 bases and 4 bases respectively, with 10 bases between them. Germline-derived CDR1 and CDR2 are LNHDA and SQIVND (reference sequence). CDR3 protein: CASSLTVNQPQHF. The CDR3 nucleotides read TGTGCCAGTAGCCTGACGGTTAATCAGCCCCAGCATTTT.

The V and J genes are TRBV4-3 and TRBJ1-5; D gene ambiguous. The CDR3 runs to 13 residues. Trimming took off 1 base at V and 11 bases at J, with 12 bases between the two ends. Per germline, CDR1 LGHNA and CDR2 YSLEER. The CDR3 DNA sequence: TGCGCCAGCAGCCAAGCCCTTACTGGGGCCCAGCATTTT. Its translation: CASSQALTGAQHF.

V is TRBV9 and J is TRBJ2-1; D is unresolved. The germline V gene encodes CDR1 SGDLS and CDR2 YYNGEE. Trimming removed 3 bases from V and 7 bases from J, with 17 bases in between. The CDR3 runs 15 residues. The CDR3 DNA sequence: TGTGCCAGCAGCGCGTCTATTGAGCCCAGGAATGAGCAGTTCTTC. Residues: CASSASIEPRNEQFF.

The J gene is TRBJ1-3, the V gene TRBV9; D call uncertain. The CDR3 has 14 residues. V was clipped by 4 bases and J by 4 bases, with 12 bases between them. Germline loops: CDR1 SGDLS, CDR2 YYNGEE. In nucleotides, the CDR3 is TGTGCCAGCAGCTCCTCCTGGGGAGGAAACACCATATATTTT. Amino acids: CASSSSWGGNTIYF.

The chain is built from TRBV15 and TRBJ2-5, with unresolved D. The germline V gene has CDR1 LNHNV and CDR2 YYDKDF (reference sequence). Trimming took off 1 base at V and 2 bases at J, with 5 bases between the two ends. This CDR3 comprises 13 residues. The chain's CDR3 is CATSRGKQETQYF. The CDR3 DNA follows: TGTGCCACCAGCAGAGGAAAGCAAGAGACCCAGTACTTC.

The V and J genes are TRBV6-1 and TRBJ2-5; 9 bases match TRBD2. Germline V gene sequence: CDR1 MNHNS, CDR2 SASEGT. The CDR3 extends over 18 amino acids. Unmatched junction bases numbered 13, after V lost 2 bases and J lost 3 bases. CDR3 in DNA: TGTGCCAGCAGTGAAATCGCTCCGGGACTAGCAAATAAAGAGACCCAGTACTTC. It encodes CASSEIAPGLANKETQYF.

The genes are TRBV28 and TRBJ1-4, with 9 bases matching TRBD1. Germline CDR1 MDHEN, CDR2 SYDVKM. CDR3 size: 17 residues. V trimming: 2 bases; J trimming: 2 bases; junction bases outside the gene matches: 6. The CDR3: CASSLTTGGETNEKLFF. CDR3 nucleotides: TGTGCCAGCAGTTTAACTACAGGGGGCGAGACTAATGAAAAACTGTTTTTT.

The rearrangement links TRBV15 to TRBJ2-6, with D possibly matching TRBD2 (5 bases). Looked up from germline, CDR1 is LNHNV and CDR2 is YYDKDF (reference sequence). V was cut by 5 bases and J by 2 bases, with 22 bases left in between. The CDR3 runs 19 residues. CDR3 residues: CATSLERDYSLPGANVLTF. The CDR3, as DNA: TGTGCCACCAGCCTGGAGCGAGACTATTCTCTTCCTGGGGCCAACGTCCTGACTTTC.

The chain has TRBV13 and TRBJ2-7, with 11 bases aligning to TRBD1. The J segment lost 3 bases and the V segment lost 6 bases, leaving 7 bases of the junction unmatched. CDR1 is PRHDT, CDR2 FYEKMQ, per germline (reference sequence). This CDR3 has 15 residues. The CDR3 DNA reads as TGTGCCAGCAGTCCCGGGACAGGGGGTGTCTACGAGCAGTACTTC. Translating it yields CASSPGTGGVYEQYF.

V usage is TRBV9 and J usage is TRBJ1-6; D is possibly TRBD1 (5 bases). Germline V gives CDR1 SGDLS, CDR2 YYNGEE. With 7 bases removed from V and 7 bases from J, the gap between germline ends came to 30 bases. The CDR3 consists of 19 residues. CDR3 DNA sequence: TGTGCCAGCCCCAATCGACAGTCTGTTAAGGGATCCTCAAATTCACCCCTCCACTTT. This encodes CASPNRQSVKGSSNSPLHF. Variable domain in full (rest from reference TRBV9 and TRBJ1-6): DSGVTQTPKHLITATGQRVTLRCSPRSGDLSVYWYQQSLDQGLQFLIQYYNGEERAKGNILERFSAQQFPDLHSELNLSSLELGDSALYFCASPNRQSVKGSSNSPLHFGNGTRLTVT.

The gene calls are TRBV29-1 and TRBJ2-1; TRBD2 matches at 14 bases. The CDR3 consists of 18 residues. Germline V lookup: CDR1 SQVTM, CDR2 ANQGSEA. The junction had 12 bases not matched to a gene; V was cut back by 7 bases and J by 1 base. CDR3 sequence reads: CSAQGLAGGVWSYNEQFF. The CDR3 DNA sequence: TGCAGCGCTCAAGGACTAGCGGGGGGTGTATGGTCCTACAATGAGCAGTTCTTC.

This chain links TRBV6-1 with TRBJ1-2, with D uncertain. Germline assignment: CDR1 MNHNS and CDR2 SASEGT. The CDR3 has 15 residues. Trimming removed 0 bases from V and 5 bases from J, with 13 bases in between. For the CDR3, the DNA is TGTGCCAGCAGTGAAGCAGTGCGTCAGAATTATGGCTACACCTTC. This gives the protein CASSEAVRQNYGYTF.

The sample holds a few counts of this clone. The J gene is TRBJ2-7, the V gene TRBV7-9; TRBD2 agrees at 9 bases. The V segment lost 5 bases and the J segment 3 bases; nucleotides outside the gene matches: 17. The CDR3 runs to 18 residues. CDR1 and CDR2 (germline): SEHNR, FQNEAQ (reference sequence). CDR3 sequence: CASSPKWTSAYVGYEQYF. Written as DNA, the CDR3 is TGTGCCAGCAGCCCCAAGTGGACTAGCGCCTACGTGGGCTACGAGCAGTACTTC.

This rearrangement joins TRBV4-3 to TRBJ1-5; D gene ambiguous. V was clipped by 0 bases and J by 2 bases, with 8 bases between them. This CDR3 contains 15 residues. CDR1 LGHNA and CDR2 YSLEER come from the germline V gene. The DNA of the CDR3 is TGCGCCAGCAGCCAAGATATCAAGGGCAATCAGCCCCAGCATTTT. Protein: CASSQDIKGNQPQHF.

The gene calls are TRBV27 and TRBJ1-2; TRBD1 is a possible D gene (6 bases). From germline, CDR1 is MNHEY and CDR2 SMNVEV (reference sequence). CDR3 length equals 13 residues. V gave up 6 bases and J gave up 5 bases, with 13 bases separating them. The CDR3 nucleotides read TGTGCCAGCAGACAACAGGGAGATTATGGCTACACCTTC. This sequence encodes CASRQQGDYGYTF.

The chain couples TRBV6-5 to TRBJ1-2; no firm D call. Germline CDR1 and CDR2: MNHEY and SVGAGI. V shed 5 bases and J shed 0 bases, with 10 bases lying between them. This CDR3 has 14 residues. CDR3 in amino acids: CASSKTRTNYGYTF. CDR3 DNA sequence: TGTGCCAGCAGTAAGACTCGGACTAACTATGGCTACACCTTC.

This clone was detected a few times. The chain combines TRBV6-6 with TRBJ1-5; D ambiguous. Germline-derived CDR1 and CDR2 are MNHNY and SVGAGI (reference sequence). The CDR3 is 13 residues long. Trimming took 8 bases from V and 2 from J, leaving 10 bases between them. The chain's CDR3 is CASLGDGNQPQHF. DNA for the CDR3: TGTGCCAGCCTTGGAGACGGCAATCAGCCCCAGCATTTT.

The chain carries TRBV2 and TRBJ2-5, with a possible D match to TRBD1 (5 bases). Trimming left V 7 bases short and J 1 base short, with 10 bases between. This CDR3 has 13 amino acids. Germline V gene data show CDR1 as SNHLY and CDR2 as FYNNEI. The CDR3 sequence is CASTSTVQETQYF. The CDR3 DNA is TGTGCCAGCACTTCGACAGTCCAAGAGACCCAGTACTTC.

The chain joins TRBV30 to TRBJ1-1; D remains ambiguous. The V gene's germline CDR1 is GTSNPN and CDR2 SVGIG (reference sequence). This CDR3 contains 13 residues. V lost 2 bases, J lost 11 bases, and 18 bases lay in between. The CDR3 is CAWSLGDSVGAFF. The CDR3 DNA reads TGTGCCTGGAGTTTGGGCGACTCTGTGGGGGCTTTCTTT.